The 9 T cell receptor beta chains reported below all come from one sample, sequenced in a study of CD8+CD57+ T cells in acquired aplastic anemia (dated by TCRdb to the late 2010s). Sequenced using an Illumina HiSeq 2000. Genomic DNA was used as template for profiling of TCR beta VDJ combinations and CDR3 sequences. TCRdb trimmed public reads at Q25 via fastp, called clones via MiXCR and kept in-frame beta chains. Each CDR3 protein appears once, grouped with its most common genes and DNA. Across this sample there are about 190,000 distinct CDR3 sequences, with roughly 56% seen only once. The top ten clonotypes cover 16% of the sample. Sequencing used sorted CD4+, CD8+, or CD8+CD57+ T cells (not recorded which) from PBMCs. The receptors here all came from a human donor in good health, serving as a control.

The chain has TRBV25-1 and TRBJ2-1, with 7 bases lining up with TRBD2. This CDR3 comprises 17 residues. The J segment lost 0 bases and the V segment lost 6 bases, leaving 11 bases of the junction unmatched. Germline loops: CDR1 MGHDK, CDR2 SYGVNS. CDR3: CASSEEVAGGSYNEQFF. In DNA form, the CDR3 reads TGTGCCAGCAGCGAGGAGGTAGCGGGTGGCTCCTACAATGAGCAGTTCTTC.

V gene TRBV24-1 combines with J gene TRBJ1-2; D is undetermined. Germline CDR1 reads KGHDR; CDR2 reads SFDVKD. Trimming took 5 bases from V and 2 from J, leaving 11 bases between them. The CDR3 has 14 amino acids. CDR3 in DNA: TGTGCCACCAGTGCTAGAATTCAGAACTATGGCTACACCTTC. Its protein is CATSARIQNYGYTF.

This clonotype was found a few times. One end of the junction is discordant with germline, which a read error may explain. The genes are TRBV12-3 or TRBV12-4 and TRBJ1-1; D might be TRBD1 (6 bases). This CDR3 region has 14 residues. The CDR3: CASSPGAISAEASF. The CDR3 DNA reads TGTGCCAGCAGTCCGGGGGCGATTAGCGCTGAAGCTTCCTTT.

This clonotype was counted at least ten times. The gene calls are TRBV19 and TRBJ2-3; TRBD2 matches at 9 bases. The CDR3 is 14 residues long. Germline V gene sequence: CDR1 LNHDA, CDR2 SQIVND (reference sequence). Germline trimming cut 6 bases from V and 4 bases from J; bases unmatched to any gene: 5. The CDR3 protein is CASRPGGGADTQYF. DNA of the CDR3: TGTGCCAGTAGGCCGGGCGGGGGGGCAGATACGCAGTATTTT.

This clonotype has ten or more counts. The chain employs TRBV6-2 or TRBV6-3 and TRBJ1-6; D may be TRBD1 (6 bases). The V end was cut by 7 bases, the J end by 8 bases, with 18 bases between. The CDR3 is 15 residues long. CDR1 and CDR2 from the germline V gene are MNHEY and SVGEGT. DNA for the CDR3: TGTGCCAGCAAATACAGGGAAGTCGGTTATTCACCCCTCCACTTT. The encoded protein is CASKYREVGYSPLHF.

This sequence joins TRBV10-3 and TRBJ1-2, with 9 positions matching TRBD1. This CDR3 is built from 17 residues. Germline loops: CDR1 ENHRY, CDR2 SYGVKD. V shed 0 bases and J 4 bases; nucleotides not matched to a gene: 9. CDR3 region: CAISESRGQGWSYGYTF. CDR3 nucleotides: TGTGCCATCAGTGAGTCTAGGGGACAGGGTTGGAGCTATGGCTACACCTTC.

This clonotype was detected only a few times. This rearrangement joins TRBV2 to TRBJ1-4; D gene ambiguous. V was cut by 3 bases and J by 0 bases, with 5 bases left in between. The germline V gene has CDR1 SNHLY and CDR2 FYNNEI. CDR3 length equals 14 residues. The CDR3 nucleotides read TGTGCCAGCAGTGAGAGAGCAACTAATGAAAAACTGTTTTTT. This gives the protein CASSERATNEKLFF.

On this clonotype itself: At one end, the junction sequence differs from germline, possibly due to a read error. The CDR3 nucleotides read TGCAGTGCTAGAGATTCAGGGAGGGACACCGGGGAGCTGTTCTTT. Protein sequence: CSARDSGRDTGELFF. The chain links TRBV20-1 to TRBJ2-2; D might be TRBD2 (7 bases). The CDR3 is 15 amino acids. Germline lookup yields CDR1 DFQATT and CDR2 SNEGSKA (reference sequence).

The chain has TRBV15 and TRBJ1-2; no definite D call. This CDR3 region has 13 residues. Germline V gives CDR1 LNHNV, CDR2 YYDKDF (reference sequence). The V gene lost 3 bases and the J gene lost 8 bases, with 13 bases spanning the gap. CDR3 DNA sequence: TGTGCCACCAGCAGGGAGCGGGCGTACGGCTACACCTTC. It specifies CATSRERAYGYTF.